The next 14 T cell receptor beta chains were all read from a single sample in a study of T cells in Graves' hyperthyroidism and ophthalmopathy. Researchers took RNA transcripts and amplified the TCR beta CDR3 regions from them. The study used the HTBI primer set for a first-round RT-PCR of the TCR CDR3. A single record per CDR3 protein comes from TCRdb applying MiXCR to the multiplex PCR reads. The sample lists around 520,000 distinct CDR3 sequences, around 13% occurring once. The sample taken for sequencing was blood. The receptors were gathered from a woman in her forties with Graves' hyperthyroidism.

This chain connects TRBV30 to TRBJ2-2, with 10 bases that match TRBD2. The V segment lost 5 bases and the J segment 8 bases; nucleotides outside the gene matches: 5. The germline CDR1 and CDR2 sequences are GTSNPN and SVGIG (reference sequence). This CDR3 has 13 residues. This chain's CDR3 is CAWEGLAVGELFF. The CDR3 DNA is TGTGCCTGGGAAGGACTAGCGGTTGGGGAGCTGTTTTTT.

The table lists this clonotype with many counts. The CDR3 DNA is TGTGCCAGCAGCGATACCGGGACAGGGAGCGAGCAGTACTTC. Its protein is CASSDTGTGSEQYF. The chain links TRBV3-1 to TRBJ2-7; the match to TRBD1 covers 9 bases. The ends lost 5 bases at V and 6 bases at J; junction bases unmatched: 8. From germline, CDR1 is LGHDT and CDR2 YNNKEL (reference sequence). The CDR3 loop spans 14 amino acids.

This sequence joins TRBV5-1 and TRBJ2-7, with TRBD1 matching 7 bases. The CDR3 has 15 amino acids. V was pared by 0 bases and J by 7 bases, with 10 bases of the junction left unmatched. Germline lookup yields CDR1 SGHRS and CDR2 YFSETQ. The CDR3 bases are TGCGCCAGCAGCTTGGACGGCGACAGGGTCGGAGAGCAGTACTTC. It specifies CASSLDGDRVGEQYF.

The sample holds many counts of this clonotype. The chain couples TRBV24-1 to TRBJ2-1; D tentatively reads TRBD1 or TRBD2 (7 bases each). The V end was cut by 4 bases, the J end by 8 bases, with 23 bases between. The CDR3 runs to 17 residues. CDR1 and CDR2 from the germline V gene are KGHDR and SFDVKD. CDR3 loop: CATSDPAGRGGNDEQFF. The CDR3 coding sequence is TGTGCCACCAGTGACCCAGCCGGCAGGGGGGGTAACGATGAGCAGTTCTTC.

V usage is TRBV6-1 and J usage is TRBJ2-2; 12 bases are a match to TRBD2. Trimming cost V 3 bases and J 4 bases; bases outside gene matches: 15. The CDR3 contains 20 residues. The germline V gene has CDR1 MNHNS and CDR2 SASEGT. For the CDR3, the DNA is TGTGCCAGCAGTGACCCTCCTAAGCGACTAGCGGGAGATAGCACCGGGGAGCTGTTTTTT. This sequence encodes CASSDPPKRLAGDSTGELFF.

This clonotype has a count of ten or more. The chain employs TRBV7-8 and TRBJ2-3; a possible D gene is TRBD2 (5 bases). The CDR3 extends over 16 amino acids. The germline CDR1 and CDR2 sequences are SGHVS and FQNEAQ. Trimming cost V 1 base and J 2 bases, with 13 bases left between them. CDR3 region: CASSLGAGQPTDTQYF. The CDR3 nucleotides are TGTGCCAGCAGCTTAGGGGCGGGTCAGCCCACAGATACGCAGTATTTT.

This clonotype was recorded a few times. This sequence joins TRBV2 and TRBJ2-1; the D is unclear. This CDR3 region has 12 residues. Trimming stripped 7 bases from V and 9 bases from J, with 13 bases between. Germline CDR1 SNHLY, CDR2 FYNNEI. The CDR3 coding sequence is TGTGCCAGCAACCCCGAAGACGCTGAGCAGTTCTTC. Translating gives CASNPEDAEQFF.

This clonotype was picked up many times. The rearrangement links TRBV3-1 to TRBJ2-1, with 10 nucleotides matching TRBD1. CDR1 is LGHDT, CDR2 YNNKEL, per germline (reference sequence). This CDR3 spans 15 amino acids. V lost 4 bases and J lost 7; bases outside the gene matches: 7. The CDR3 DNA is TGTGCCAGCAGCCTCCCCGGGACAGGGGCGAATGAGCAGTTCTTC. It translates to CASSLPGTGANEQFF.

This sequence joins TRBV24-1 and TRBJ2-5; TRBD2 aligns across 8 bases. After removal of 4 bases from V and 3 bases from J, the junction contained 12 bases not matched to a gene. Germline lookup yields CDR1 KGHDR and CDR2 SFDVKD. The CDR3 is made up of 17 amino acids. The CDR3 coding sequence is TGTGCCACCAGTGACCGAAAGCGGGAGAGTATGAAAGAGACCCAGTACTTC. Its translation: CATSDRKRESMKETQYF.

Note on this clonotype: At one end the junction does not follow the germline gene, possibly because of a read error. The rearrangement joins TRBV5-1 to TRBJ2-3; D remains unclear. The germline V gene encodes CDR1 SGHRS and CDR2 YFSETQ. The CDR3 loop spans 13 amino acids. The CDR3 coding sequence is TGCACCAGCAGCGCCCTCAAGTCGGATACGCAGTATTTT. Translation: CTSSALKSDTQYF.

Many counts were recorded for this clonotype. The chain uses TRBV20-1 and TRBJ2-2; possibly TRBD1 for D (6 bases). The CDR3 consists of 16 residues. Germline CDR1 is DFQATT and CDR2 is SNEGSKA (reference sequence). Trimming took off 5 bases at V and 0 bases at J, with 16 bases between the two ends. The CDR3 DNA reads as TGCAGTGCTGATCGACAGGACACGGCGAACACCGGGGAGCTGTTTTTT. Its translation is CSADRQDTANTGELFF.

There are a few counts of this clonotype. The CDR3 nucleotides are TGTGCCAGCAGTTATGGGACAGGGTTGTTCTTC. This encodes CASSYGTGLFF. The gene calls are TRBV6-5 and TRBJ2-1, with 9 nucleotides matching TRBD1. The CDR3 loop spans 11 amino acids. From germline, CDR1 is MNHEY and CDR2 SVGAGI. With 3 bases clipped from V and 15 bases from J, the junction kept 3 bases outside the gene matches.

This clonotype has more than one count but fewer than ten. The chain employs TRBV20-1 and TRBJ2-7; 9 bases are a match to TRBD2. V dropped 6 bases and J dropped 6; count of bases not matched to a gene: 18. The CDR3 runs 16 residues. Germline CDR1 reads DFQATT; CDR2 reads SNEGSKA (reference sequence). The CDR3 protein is CSAAPWSQREESEQYF. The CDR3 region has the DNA TGCAGTGCCGCCCCCTGGTCTCAGCGGGAGGAGAGCGAGCAGTACTTC.

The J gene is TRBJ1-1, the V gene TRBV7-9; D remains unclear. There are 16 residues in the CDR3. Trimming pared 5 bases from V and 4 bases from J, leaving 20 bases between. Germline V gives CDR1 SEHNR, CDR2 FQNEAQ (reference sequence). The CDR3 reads CASSAVLGREPTEAFF. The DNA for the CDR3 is TGTGCCAGCAGCGCGGTACTGGGTAGGGAGCCCACTGAAGCTTTCTTT.